Listed below are T cell receptor beta chains from one sample, sequenced in a study of blood T cell repertoires in COVID-19. Data came from immunoSEQ multiplex PCR; TCRdb stores just in-frame clones and leaves some out. Of fewer than 25,000 clones in the sample, about four fifths were seen once. The specimen sequenced was peripheral blood. These receptors were obtained from a man aged 70 or older with acute or convalescent COVID-19. The CDR3 runs from the conserved cysteine through the conserved F or W. Fields, in order: V gene, D gene, CDR3 length, J gene, clone size, CDR3 DNA, CDR3 protein. D genes are given only for firm matches. Some rows mark clone size as missing; the rest say once, few, many or name a class of expanded clone.

v_gene: TRBV6-1; d_gene: .; len: 14; j_gene: TRBJ1-6; abundance: .; CDR3nt: TGTGCCAGCAGTGACAGCTCCTATAATTCACCCCTCCACTTT; CDR3aa: CASSDSSYNSPLHF
v_gene: TRBV4-1; d_gene: .; len: 15; j_gene: TRBJ1-2; abundance: .; CDR3nt: TGCGCCAGCAGCCTCGAGAAAACCCAACACTATGGCTACACCTTC; CDR3aa: CASSLEKTQHYGYTF
v_gene: TRBV7-9; d_gene: TRBD1; len: 15; j_gene: TRBJ1-1; abundance: .; CDR3nt: TGTGCCAGCAGCCCCTGGACAGGGGAGGACACTGAAGCTTTCTTT; CDR3aa: CASSPWTGEDTEAFF
v_gene: TRBV28; d_gene: .; len: 12; j_gene: TRBJ1-5; abundance: once; CDR3nt: TGTGCCAGCGGGGAGGGCGGACAGCCCCAGCATTTT; CDR3aa: CASGEGGQPQHF
v_gene: TRBV10-3; d_gene: TRBD2; len: 13; j_gene: TRBJ2-7; abundance: .; CDR3nt: TGTGCCACCAGGGAGGGTTCGTCGGGCGAGCAGTACTTC; CDR3aa: CATREGSSGEQYF
v_gene: TRBV5-1; d_gene: TRBD1; len: 14; j_gene: TRBJ1-2; abundance: .; CDR3nt: TGCGCCAGCAGCTGGGACAGGGGGCAGGAAGGCTACACCTTC; CDR3aa: CASSWDRGQEGYTF
v_gene: TRBV10-2; d_gene: .; len: 13; j_gene: TRBJ1-1; abundance: .; CDR3nt: TGCGCCAGCAGTATCCCGCGGGCCACTGAAGCTTTCTTT; CDR3aa: CASSIPRATEAFF
v_gene: TRBV9; d_gene: TRBD2; len: 19; j_gene: TRBJ2-1; abundance: .; CDR3nt: TGTGCCAGCAGCGTACCACTAGCGGGAGCCCCGGGCTCCTACAATGAGCAGTTCTTC; CDR3aa: CASSVPLAGAPGSYNEQFF
v_gene: TRBV7-2; d_gene: TRBD2; len: 16; j_gene: TRBJ2-1; abundance: .; CDR3nt: TGTGCCAGCAGCTTAGCGGGCGGGAGGGTGTACAATGAGCAGTTCTTC; CDR3aa: CASSLAGGRVYNEQFF
v_gene: TRBV10-3; d_gene: .; len: 14; j_gene: TRBJ2-3; abundance: .; CDR3nt: TGTGCCATCAGAGCGGGTTCCGGCACAGATACGCAGTATTTT; CDR3aa: CAIRAGSGTDTQYF
v_gene: TRBV6-2/TRBV6-3; d_gene: TRBD2; len: 15; j_gene: TRBJ2-2; abundance: .; CDR3nt: TGTGCCAGCAGTGGGCGGGAGGGCCGGACCGGGGAGCTGTTTTTT; CDR3aa: CASSGREGRTGELFF
v_gene: TRBV18; d_gene: TRBD1; len: 15; j_gene: TRBJ1-2; abundance: once; CDR3nt: TGTGCCAGCTCACCTGACAGGGGGCGTAGCTATGGCTACACCTTC; CDR3aa: CASSPDRGRSYGYTF
v_gene: TRBV5-1; d_gene: .; len: 15; j_gene: TRBJ1-2; abundance: .; CDR3nt: TGCGCCAGCAGCTTGGCCGGCGAGGCTTCCTATGGCTACACCTTC; CDR3aa: CASSLAGEASYGYTF
v_gene: TRBV19; d_gene: .; len: 15; j_gene: TRBJ1-1; abundance: .; CDR3nt: TGTGCCAGTACTCGACAGGAGGCCCCTTTCACTGAAGCTTTCTTT; CDR3aa: CASTRQEAPFTEAFF
v_gene: TRBV27; d_gene: .; len: 13; j_gene: TRBJ1-1; abundance: .; CDR3nt: TGTGCCAGCAGTCTCGGGGGGCACACTGAAGCTTTCTTT; CDR3aa: CASSLGGHTEAFF
v_gene: TRBV29-1; d_gene: .; len: 13; j_gene: TRBJ1-3; abundance: once; CDR3nt: TGCAGCGGGGCGAATACACCGGGAAACACCATATATTTT; CDR3aa: CSGANTPGNTIYF
v_gene: TRBV9; d_gene: TRBD1; len: 14; j_gene: TRBJ2-1; abundance: once; CDR3nt: TGTGCCAGCAGCGTAGGGGGACAGGGGGCCGAGCAGTTCTTC; CDR3aa: CASSVGGQGAEQFF
v_gene: TRBV5-1; d_gene: .; len: 16; j_gene: TRBJ1-1; abundance: .; CDR3nt: TGCGCCAGCAGCTTGCAGGACAGACCGATGAACACTGAAGCTTTCTTT; CDR3aa: CASSLQDRPMNTEAFF
v_gene: TRBV9; d_gene: TRBD1; len: 17; j_gene: TRBJ1-1; abundance: .; CDR3nt: TGTGCCAGCAGCCCATACAGGGGCCGGAGCTTGAACACTGAAGCTTTCTTT; CDR3aa: CASSPYRGRSLNTEAFF
v_gene: TRBV5-1; d_gene: .; len: 13; j_gene: TRBJ2-5; abundance: .; CDR3nt: TGCGCCAGCAGGTTGAGTAGCCAAGAGACCCAGTACTTC; CDR3aa: CASRLSSQETQYF
v_gene: TRBV5-1; d_gene: .; len: 14; j_gene: TRBJ1-2; abundance: .; CDR3nt: TGCGCCACCTCTCCAGAGGGGACTGGCTATGGCTACACCTTC; CDR3aa: CATSPEGTGYGYTF
v_gene: TRBV24-1; d_gene: .; len: 14; j_gene: TRBJ2-7; abundance: .; CDR3nt: TGTCCCTATTTTGGAGGGCCCTCTTTAGACGAGCAGTACTTC; CDR3aa: CPYFGGPSLDEQYF
v_gene: TRBV2; d_gene: .; len: 16; j_gene: TRBJ1-6; abundance: .; CDR3nt: TGTGCCAGCAGTGAACGTAGACACTCGGGGGATTCACCCCTCCACTTT; CDR3aa: CASSERRHSGDSPLHF
v_gene: TRBV29-1; d_gene: TRBD1; len: 16; j_gene: TRBJ2-7; abundance: .; CDR3nt: TGCAGCGTTCCCCTCGCGACAGGGGGAAGCTCCTACGAGCAGTACTTC; CDR3aa: CSVPLATGGSSYEQYF
v_gene: TRBV6-5; d_gene: .; len: 14; j_gene: TRBJ1-1; abundance: few; CDR3nt: TGTGCCAGCAGTTTGGCCGTCATGAACACTGAAGCTTTCTTT; CDR3aa: CASSLAVMNTEAFF
v_gene: TRBV10-3; d_gene: TRBD1; len: 15; j_gene: TRBJ1-4; abundance: .; CDR3nt: TGTGCCATCAGTGAGGGGGACAGGGGATCCGAAAAACTGTTTTTT; CDR3aa: CAISEGDRGSEKLFF
v_gene: TRBV7-2; d_gene: .; len: 16; j_gene: TRBJ2-1; abundance: once; CDR3nt: TGTGCTATAGGGAGCGGGTCCCTAGTAGGGTACAATGAGCAGTTCTTC; CDR3aa: CAIGSGSLVGYNEQFF
v_gene: TRBV27; d_gene: TRBD1; len: 15; j_gene: TRBJ1-6; abundance: .; CDR3nt: TGTGCCAGCAGTTTAGAGGGACAGCATAATTCACCCCTCCACTTT; CDR3aa: CASSLEGQHNSPLHF
v_gene: TRBV9; d_gene: TRBD1; len: 14; j_gene: TRBJ2-1; abundance: .; CDR3nt: TGTGCCAGCAGCATTCGGACAGGCTACAATGAGCAGTTCTTC; CDR3aa: CASSIRTGYNEQFF
v_gene: TRBV5-1; d_gene: TRBD2; len: 15; j_gene: TRBJ2-2; abundance: .; CDR3nt: TGCGCCAGCAGCTTGCGTACTAGCGGGACCGGGGAGCTGTTTTTT; CDR3aa: CASSLRTSGTGELFF
v_gene: TRBV14; d_gene: .; len: 15; j_gene: TRBJ2-5; abundance: .; CDR3nt: TGTGCCAGCAGCCGGGGAGAGTTCCCTCAAGAGACCCAGTACTTC; CDR3aa: CASSRGEFPQETQYF
v_gene: TRBV4-3; d_gene: .; len: 13; j_gene: TRBJ2-7; abundance: .; CDR3nt: TGCGCCAGCAGCCAAGATCACAGCTACGAGCAGTACTTC; CDR3aa: CASSQDHSYEQYF
v_gene: TRBV7-9; d_gene: TRBD2; len: 16; j_gene: TRBJ2-3; abundance: .; CDR3nt: TGTGCCAGCAGACCACTAGCGGGGGCAGGGACAGATACGCAGTATTTT; CDR3aa: CASRPLAGAGTDTQYF
v_gene: TRBV10-3; d_gene: TRBD2; len: 17; j_gene: TRBJ2-3; abundance: once; CDR3nt: TGTGCCATCAGTGGTCCCGGTGGGGGAGGGAGCACAGATACGCAGTATTTT; CDR3aa: CAISGPGGGGSTDTQYF
v_gene: TRBV6-1; d_gene: .; len: 15; j_gene: TRBJ1-4; abundance: .; CDR3nt: TGTGCCAGCAGTGATATGAGGGTTAGGCAAGAAAAACTGTTTTTT; CDR3aa: CASSDMRVRQEKLFF
v_gene: TRBV7-9; d_gene: .; len: 16; j_gene: TRBJ2-5; abundance: .; CDR3nt: TGTGCCAGCAGCTTAGGGTTAGCGGACTTCCAAGAGACCCAGTACTTC; CDR3aa: CASSLGLADFQETQYF